This T cell receptor (beta chain) was captured by sequencing in a study of T cell responses to AZD1222 COVID-19 vaccine. About the study: Doses given second, at about 4 or about 12 weeks, were pooled.

Here immunoSEQ multiplex PCR was the method, and the copy in TCRdb shows in-frame clones only, minus some. The sample carries over 75,000 clones, 89% recorded once. Findings and limits, study-wide: Increases in Spike-specific TCR breadth and depth were seen after two AZD1222 doses. Reports say nearly half of spike-specific TCRs go after unmutated variant regions. Repertoire sampling happened only post peak T cell response.

On this clone itself: Its antigen is undetermined.

The sequenced sample was peripheral blood, obtained on day 0 of AZD1222 vaccination. This receptor was taken from an adult in good health.

The DNA for the CDR3 is TGTGCCAGCAGGATAGGACAGAACTATGGCTACACCTTC. Amino acids: CASRIGQNYGYTF. The chain couples TRBV28 to TRBJ1-2; D might be TRBD1 (6 bases). The ends were cut back, 6 bases at V and 2 bases at J, with 10 bases in the middle. The CDR3 sequence is 13 residues long. Looked up from germline, CDR1 is MDHEN and CDR2 is SYDVKM.